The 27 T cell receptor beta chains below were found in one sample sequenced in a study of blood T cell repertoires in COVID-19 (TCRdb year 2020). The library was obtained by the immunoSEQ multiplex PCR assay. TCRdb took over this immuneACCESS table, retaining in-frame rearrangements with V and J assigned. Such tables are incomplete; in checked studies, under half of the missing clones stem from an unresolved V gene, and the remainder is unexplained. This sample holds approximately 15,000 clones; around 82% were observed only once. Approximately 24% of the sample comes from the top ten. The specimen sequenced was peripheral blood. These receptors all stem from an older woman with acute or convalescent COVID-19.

CDR3 region: CASSQSNRVRVSTYEQYF. CDR3 DNA sequence: TGCGCCAGCAGTCAATCGAATAGAGTCAGGGTCTCGACTTACGAGCAGTACTTC. This chain links TRBV23-1 with TRBJ2-7; the D gene is possibly TRBD1 (5 bases). TRBV23-1 is identified as an open reading frame with a role that is uncertain. The V and J ends lost 0 bases and 4 bases respectively, with 22 bases between them. The CDR3 covers 18 residues.

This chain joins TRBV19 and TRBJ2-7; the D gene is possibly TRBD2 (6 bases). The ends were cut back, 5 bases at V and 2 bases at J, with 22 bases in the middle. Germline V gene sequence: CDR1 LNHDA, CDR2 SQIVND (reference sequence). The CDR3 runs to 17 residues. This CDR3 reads CASSPRTKRGKPYEQYF. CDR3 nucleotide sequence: TGTGCCAGTAGTCCCCGGACTAAACGGGGAAAGCCCTACGAGCAGTACTTC. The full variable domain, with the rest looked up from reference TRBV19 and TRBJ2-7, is DGGITQSPKYLFRKEGQNVTLSCEQNLNHDAMYWYRQDPGQGLRLIYYSQIVNDFQKGDIAEGYSVSREKKESFPLTVTSAQKNPTAFYLCASSPRTKRGKPYEQYFGPGTRLTVT.

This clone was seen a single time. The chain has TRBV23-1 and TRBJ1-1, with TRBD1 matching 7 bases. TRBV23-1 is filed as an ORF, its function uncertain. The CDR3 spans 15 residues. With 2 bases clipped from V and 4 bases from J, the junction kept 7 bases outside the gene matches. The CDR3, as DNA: TGCGCCAGCAGTCAAAAGACAGGGTGCATCACTGAAGCTTTCTTT. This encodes CASSQKTGCITEAFF.

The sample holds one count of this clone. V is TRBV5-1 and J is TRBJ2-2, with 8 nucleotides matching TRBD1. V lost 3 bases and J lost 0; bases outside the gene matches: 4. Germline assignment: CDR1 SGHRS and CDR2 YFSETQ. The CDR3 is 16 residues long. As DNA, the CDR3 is TGCGCCAGCAGCTATGGGACAGGCGCGAACACCGGGGAGCTGTTTTTT. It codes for CASSYGTGANTGELFF.

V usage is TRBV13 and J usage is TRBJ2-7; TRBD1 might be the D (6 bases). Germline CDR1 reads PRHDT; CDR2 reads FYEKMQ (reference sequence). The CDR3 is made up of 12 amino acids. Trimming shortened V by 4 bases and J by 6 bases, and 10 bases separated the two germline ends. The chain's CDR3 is CASSSQGSEQYF. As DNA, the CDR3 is TGTGCCAGCAGCTCGCAGGGGAGCGAGCAGTACTTC.

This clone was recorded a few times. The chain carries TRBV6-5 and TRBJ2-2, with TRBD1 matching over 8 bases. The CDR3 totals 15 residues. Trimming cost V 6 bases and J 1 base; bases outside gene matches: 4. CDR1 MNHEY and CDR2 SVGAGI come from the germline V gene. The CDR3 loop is CASSLDRGNTGELFF. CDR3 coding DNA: TGTGCCAGCAGCCTCGACAGGGGGAACACCGGGGAGCTGTTTTTT.

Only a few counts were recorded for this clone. The CDR3 is CASSSTFFNSPLHF. CDR3 DNA sequence: TGTGCCAGCAGCTCTACCTTCTTTAATTCACCCCTCCACTTT. J is TRBJ1-6 and V is TRBV7-2; D remains ambiguous. Trimming took off 4 bases at V and 6 bases at J, with 10 bases between the two ends. The CDR3 has 14 amino acids. The V gene's germline CDR1 is SGHTA and CDR2 FQGNSA.

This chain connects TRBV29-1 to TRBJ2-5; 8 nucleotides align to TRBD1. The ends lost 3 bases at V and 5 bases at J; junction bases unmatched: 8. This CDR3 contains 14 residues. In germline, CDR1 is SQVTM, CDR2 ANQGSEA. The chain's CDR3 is CSVDWGQVGETQYF. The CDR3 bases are TGCAGCGTTGATTGGGGACAGGTTGGCGAGACCCAGTACTTC.

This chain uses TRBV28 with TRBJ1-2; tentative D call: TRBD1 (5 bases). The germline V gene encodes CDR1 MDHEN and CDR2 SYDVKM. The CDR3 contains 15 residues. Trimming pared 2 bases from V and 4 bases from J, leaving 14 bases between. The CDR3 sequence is CASSLVPVGGYGYTF. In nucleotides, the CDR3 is TGTGCCAGCAGTTTAGTTCCCGTGGGGGGCTATGGCTACACCTTC.

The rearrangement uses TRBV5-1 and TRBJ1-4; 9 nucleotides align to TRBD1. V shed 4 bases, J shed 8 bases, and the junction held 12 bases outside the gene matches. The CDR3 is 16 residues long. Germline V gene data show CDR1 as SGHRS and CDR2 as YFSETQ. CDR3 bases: TGCGCCAGCAGCCGCGGACAGGGGCCTTTAATGGAAAAACTGTTTTTT. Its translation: CASSRGQGPLMEKLFF.

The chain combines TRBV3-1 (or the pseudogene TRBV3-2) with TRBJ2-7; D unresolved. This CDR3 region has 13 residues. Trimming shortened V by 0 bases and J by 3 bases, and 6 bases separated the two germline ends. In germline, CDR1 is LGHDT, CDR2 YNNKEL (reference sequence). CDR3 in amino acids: CASSQDRHYEQYF. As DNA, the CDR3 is TGTGCCAGCAGCCAAGACCGACACTACGAGCAGTACTTC.

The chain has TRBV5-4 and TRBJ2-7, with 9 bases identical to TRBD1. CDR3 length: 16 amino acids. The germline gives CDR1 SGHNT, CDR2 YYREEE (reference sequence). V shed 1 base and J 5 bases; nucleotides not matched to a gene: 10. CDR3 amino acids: CASSLISTGGRDEQYF. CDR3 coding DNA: TGTGCCAGCAGCTTGATATCCACAGGGGGCCGGGACGAGCAGTACTTC.

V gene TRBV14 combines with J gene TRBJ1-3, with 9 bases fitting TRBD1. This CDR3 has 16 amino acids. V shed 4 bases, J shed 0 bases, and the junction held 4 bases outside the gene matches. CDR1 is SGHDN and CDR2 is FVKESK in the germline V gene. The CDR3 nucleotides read TGTGCCAGCAGCCGCCGACAGGGGGTCTCTGGAAACACCATATATTTT. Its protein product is CASSRRQGVSGNTIYF.

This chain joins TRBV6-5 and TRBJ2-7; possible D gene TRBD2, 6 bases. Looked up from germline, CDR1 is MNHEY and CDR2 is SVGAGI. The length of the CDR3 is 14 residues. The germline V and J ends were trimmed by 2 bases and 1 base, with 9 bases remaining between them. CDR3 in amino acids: CASSYGGTSYEQYF. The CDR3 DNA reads TGTGCCAGCAGTTACGGGGGGACTTCCTACGAGCAGTACTTC.

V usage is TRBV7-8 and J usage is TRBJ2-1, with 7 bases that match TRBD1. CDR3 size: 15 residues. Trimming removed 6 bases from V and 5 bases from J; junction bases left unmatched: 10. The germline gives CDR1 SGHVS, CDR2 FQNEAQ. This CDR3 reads CASRRLTGTHNEQFF. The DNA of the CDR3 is TGTGCCAGCAGACGCCTGACAGGGACCCACAATGAGCAGTTCTTC. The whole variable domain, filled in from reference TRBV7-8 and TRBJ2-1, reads GAGVSQSPRYKVAKRGQDVALRCDPISGHVSLFWYQQALGQGPEFLTYFQNEAQLDKSGLPSDRFFAERPEGSVSTLKIQRTQQEDSAVYLCASRRLTGTHNEQFFGPGTRLTVL.

The chain's CDR3 is CAIRRQGAGNTDTQYF. The CDR3 nucleotides read TGTGCCATCAGGAGACAGGGGGCGGGAAACACAGATACGCAGTATTTT. This chain uses TRBV10-3 with TRBJ2-3; the match to TRBD1 covers 10 bases. CDR3 length equals 16 residues. Looked up from germline, CDR1 is ENHRY and CDR2 is SYGVKD. The V and J ends lost 6 bases and 2 bases, in that order; junction bases with no gene match: 8.

The CDR3 reads CASSDSSVGPYNEQFF. CDR3 bases: TGTGCCAGCAGTGATTCGAGCGTGGGTCCCTACAATGAGCAGTTCTTC. V and J are TRBV2 and TRBJ2-1, with D hard to call. V was cut by 3 bases and J by 2 bases, with 14 bases left in between. There are 16 residues in the CDR3. Germline V gene data show CDR1 as SNHLY and CDR2 as FYNNEI.

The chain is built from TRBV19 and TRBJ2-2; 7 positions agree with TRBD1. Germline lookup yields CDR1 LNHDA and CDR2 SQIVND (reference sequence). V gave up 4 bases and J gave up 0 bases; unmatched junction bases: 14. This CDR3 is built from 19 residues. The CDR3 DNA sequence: TGTGCCAGTAGTAGGCCACCGTGGGACAGTGGGGCGAACACCGGGGAGCTGTTTTTT. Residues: CASSRPPWDSGANTGELFF.

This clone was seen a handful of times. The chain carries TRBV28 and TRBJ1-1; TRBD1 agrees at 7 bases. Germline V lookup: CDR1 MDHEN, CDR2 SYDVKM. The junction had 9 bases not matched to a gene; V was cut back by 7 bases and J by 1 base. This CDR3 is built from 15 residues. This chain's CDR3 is CASTLQGFTNTEAFF. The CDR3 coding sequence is TGTGCCAGCACGTTACAGGGGTTTACGAACACTGAAGCTTTCTTT.

The CDR3 DNA reads as TGCGCCAGCAGCTGGCGGGACTGGTTAACAGATACGCAGTATTTT. It encodes CASSWRDWLTDTQYF. The J gene is TRBJ2-3, the V gene TRBV5-1; perhaps TRBD2 as D (6 bases). The CDR3 length is 15 residues. Deletions cut 3 bases from V and 3 bases from J, with 14 bases between. CDR1 is SGHRS, CDR2 YFSETQ, per germline.

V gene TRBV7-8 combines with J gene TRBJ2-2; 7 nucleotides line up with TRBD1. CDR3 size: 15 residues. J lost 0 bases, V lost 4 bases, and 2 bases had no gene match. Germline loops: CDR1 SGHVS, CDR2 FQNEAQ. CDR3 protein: CASSYGTANTGELFF. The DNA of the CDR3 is TGTGCCAGCAGCTACGGGACAGCGAACACCGGGGAGCTGTTTTTT.

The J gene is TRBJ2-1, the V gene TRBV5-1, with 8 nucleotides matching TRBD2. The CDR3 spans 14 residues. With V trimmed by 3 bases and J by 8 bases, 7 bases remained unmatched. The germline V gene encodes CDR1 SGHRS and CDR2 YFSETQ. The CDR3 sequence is CASSSGTSVDEQFF. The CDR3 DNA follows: TGCGCCAGCAGCTCCGGGACTAGTGTAGATGAGCAGTTCTTC. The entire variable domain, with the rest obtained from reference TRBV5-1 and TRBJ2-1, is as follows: KAGVTQTPRYLIKTRGQQVTLSCSPISGHRSVSWYQQTPGQGLQFLFEYFSETQRNKGNFPGRFSGRQFSNSRSEMNVSTLELGDSALYLCASSSGTSVDEQFFGPGTRLTVL.

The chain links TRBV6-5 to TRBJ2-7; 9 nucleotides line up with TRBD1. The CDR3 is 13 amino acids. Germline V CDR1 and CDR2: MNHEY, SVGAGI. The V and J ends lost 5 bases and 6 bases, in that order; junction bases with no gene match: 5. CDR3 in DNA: TGTGCCAGCAGTCAGGGACAGGGTTCCGAGCAGTACTTC. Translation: CASSQGQGSEQYF.

The CDR3: CASSPGLAGGRNEQFF. DNA of the CDR3: TGTGCCAGTAGCCCCGGATTAGCGGGAGGCCGCAATGAGCAGTTCTTC. V gene TRBV19 combines with J gene TRBJ2-1, with TRBD2 matching over 10 bases. In germline, CDR1 is LNHDA, CDR2 SQIVND (reference sequence). Trimming at V came to 6 bases and at J to 6 bases, leaving 11 bases not matched to a gene. CDR3 length equals 16 residues.

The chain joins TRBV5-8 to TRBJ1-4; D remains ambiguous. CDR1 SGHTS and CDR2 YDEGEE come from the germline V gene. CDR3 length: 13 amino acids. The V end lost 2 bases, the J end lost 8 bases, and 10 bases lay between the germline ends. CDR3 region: CASSFQRQEKLFF. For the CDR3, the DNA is TGTGCCAGCAGCTTTCAGCGTCAGGAAAAACTGTTTTTT. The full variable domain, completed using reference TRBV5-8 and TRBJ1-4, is EAGVTQSPTHLIKTRGQQATLRCSPISGHTSVYWYQQALGLGLQFLLWYDEGEERNRGNFPPRFSGRQFPNYSSELNVNALELEDSALYLCASSFQRQEKLFFGSGTQLSVL.

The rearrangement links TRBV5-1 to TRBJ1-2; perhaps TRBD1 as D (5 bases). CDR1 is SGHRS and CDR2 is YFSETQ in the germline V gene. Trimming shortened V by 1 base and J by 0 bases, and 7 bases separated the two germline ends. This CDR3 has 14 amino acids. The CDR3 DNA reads TGCGCCAGCAGCTTGAGGGGCACTAACTATGGCTACACCTTC. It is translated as CASSLRGTNYGYTF.

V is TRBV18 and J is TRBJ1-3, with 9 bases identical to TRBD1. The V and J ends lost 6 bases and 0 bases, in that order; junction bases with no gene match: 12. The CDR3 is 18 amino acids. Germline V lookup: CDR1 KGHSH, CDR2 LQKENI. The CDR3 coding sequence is TGTGCCAGCTCGCCTCTGGGACAGGGCCGGGGCTCTGGAAACACCATATATTTT. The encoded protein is CASSPLGQGRGSGNTIYF.